This entry describes one T cell receptor beta chain. The sample carries other DNA sequences with the same CDR3. In germline, CDR1 is SNHLY, CDR2 FYNNEI. CDR3 length equals 13 residues. V shed 7 bases and J shed 4 bases, with 13 bases lying between them. This entry belongs to a study of tumour-infiltrating T cells in Burkitt lymphoma. Study details: Productive clonality predicted overall and progression-free survival.

Method: immunoSEQ multiplex PCR; TCRdb's copy keeps in-frame clones and lacks some. Found here are about 7,600 clones, about 18% of them singletons; the top ten hold 3% to 3.5%. This TCR was sampled from a human donor with diffuse large B-cell lymphoma. The material sequenced was tumor tissue. The chain has TRBV2 and TRBJ1-2; a possible D gene is TRBD1 (5 bases). DNA for the CDR3: TGTGCCAGCAAGGATGGGGCGACCTATGGCTACACCTTC. Its protein product is CASKDGATYGYTF. The full variable domain, rest sourced from reference TRBV2 and TRBJ1-2, is EPEVTQTPSHQVTQMGQEVILRCVPISNHLYFYWYRQILGQKVEFLVSFYNNEISEKSEIFDDQFSVERPDGSNFTLKIRSTKLEDSAMYFCASKDGATYGYTFGSGTRLTVV.